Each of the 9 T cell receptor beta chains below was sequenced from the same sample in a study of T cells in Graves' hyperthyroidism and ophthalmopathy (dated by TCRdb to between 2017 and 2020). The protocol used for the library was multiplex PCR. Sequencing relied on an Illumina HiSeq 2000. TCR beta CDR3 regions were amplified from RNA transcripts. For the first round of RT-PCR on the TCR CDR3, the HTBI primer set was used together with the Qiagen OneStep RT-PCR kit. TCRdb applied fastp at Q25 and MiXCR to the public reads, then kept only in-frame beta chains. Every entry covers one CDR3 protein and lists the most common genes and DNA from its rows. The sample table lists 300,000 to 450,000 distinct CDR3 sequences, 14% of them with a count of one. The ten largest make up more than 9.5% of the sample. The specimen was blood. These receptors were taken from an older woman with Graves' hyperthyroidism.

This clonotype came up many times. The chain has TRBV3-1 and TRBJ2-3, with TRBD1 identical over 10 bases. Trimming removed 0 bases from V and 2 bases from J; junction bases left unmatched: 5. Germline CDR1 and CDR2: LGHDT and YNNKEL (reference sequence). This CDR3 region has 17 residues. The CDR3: CASSQDRQGAFTDTQYF. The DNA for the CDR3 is TGTGCCAGCAGCCAAGATCGACAGGGGGCTTTCACAGATACGCAGTATTTT.

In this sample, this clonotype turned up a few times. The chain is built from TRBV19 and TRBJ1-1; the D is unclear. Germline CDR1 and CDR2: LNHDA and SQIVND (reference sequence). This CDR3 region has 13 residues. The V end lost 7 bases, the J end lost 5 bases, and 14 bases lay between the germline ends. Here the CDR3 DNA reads TGTGCCAGTACCGACCCGGCGGGAACTGAAGCTTTCTTT. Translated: CASTDPAGTEAFF.

Here the CDR3 DNA reads TGCGCCAGCAGCCAAGAGAGGGGGGGAAACGAGCAGTACTTC. Its protein is CASSQERGGNEQYF. The chain employs TRBV4-1 and TRBJ2-7, with a possible D match to TRBD2 (7 bases). CDR3 size: 14 residues. Germline CDR1 MGHRA, CDR2 YSYEKL. Trimming removed 0 bases from V and 5 bases from J, with 11 bases in between.

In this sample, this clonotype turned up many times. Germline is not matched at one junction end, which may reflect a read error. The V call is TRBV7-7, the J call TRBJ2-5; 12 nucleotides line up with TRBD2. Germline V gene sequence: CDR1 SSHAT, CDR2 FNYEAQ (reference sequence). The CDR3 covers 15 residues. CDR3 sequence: CASSSTGTSGETQYF. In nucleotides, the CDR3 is TGTGCTAGCAGCTCTACCGGGACTAGCGGGGAGACCCAGTACTTC.

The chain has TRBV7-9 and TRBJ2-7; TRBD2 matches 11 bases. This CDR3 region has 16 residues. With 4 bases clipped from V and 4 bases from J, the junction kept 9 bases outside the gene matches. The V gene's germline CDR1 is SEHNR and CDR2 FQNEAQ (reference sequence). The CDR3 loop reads CASSSTTGTSGYEQYF. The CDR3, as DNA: TGTGCCAGCAGCTCAACCACAGGGACTAGCGGATACGAGCAGTACTTC.

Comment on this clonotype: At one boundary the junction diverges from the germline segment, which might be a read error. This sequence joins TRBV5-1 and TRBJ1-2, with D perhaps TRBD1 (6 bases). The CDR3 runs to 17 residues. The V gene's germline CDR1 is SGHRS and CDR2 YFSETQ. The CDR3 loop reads CASNQRQAPYPNYGYTF. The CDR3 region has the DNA TGTGCCAGCAACCAAAGACAGGCCCCTTACCCTAACTATGGCTACACCTTC. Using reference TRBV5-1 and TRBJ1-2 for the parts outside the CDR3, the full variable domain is KAGVTQTPRYLIKTRGQQVTLSCSPISGHRSVSWYQQTPGQGLQFLFEYFSETQRNKGNFPGRFSGRQFSNSRSEMNVSTLELGDSALYLCASNQRQAPYPNYGYTFGSGTRLTVV.

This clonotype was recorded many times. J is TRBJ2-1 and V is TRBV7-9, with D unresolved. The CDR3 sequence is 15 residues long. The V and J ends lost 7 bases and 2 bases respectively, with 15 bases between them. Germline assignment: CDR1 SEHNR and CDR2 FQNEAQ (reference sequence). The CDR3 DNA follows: TGTGCCAGCAATAGTCCGGGTTACACCTACAATGAGCAGTTCTTC. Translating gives CASNSPGYTYNEQFF. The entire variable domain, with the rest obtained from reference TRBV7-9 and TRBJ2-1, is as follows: DTGVSQNPRHKITKRGQNVTFRCDPISEHNRLYWYRQTLGQGPEFLTYFQNEAQLEKSRLLSDRFSAERPKGSFSTLEIQRTEQGDSAMYLCASNSPGYTYNEQFFGPGTRLTVL.

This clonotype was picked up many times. The CDR3, as DNA: TGTGCCAGCAGTGAATGGGTTAGCGGCTTCACAGATACGCAGTATTTT. Amino acids: CASSEWVSGFTDTQYF. The genes are TRBV2 and TRBJ2-3; D is possibly TRBD2 (6 bases). The germline V gene encodes CDR1 SNHLY and CDR2 FYNNEI. V shed 2 bases and J shed 2 bases, with 14 bases lying between them. The CDR3 covers 16 residues.

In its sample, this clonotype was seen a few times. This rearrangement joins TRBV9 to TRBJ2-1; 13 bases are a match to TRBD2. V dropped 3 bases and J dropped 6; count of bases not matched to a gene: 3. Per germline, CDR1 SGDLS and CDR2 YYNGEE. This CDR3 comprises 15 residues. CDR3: CASSATSGRTNEQFF. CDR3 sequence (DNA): TGTGCCAGCAGCGCGACTAGCGGGAGGACCAATGAGCAGTTCTTC.